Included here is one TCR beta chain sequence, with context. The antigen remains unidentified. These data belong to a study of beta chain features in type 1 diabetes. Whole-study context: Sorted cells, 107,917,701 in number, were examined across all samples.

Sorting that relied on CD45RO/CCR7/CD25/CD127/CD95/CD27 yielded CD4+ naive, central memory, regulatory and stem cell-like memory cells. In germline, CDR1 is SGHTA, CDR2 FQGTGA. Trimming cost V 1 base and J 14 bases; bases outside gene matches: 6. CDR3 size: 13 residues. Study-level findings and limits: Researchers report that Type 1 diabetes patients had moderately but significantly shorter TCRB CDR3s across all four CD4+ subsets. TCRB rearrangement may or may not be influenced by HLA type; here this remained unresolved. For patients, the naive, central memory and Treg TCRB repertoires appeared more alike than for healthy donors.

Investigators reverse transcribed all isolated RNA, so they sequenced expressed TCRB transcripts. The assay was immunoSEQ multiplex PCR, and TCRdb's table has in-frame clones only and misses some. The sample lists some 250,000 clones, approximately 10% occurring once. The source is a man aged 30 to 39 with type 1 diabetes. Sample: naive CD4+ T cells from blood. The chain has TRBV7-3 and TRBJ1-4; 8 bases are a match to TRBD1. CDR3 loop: CASSLRQGAPLFF. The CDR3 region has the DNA TGTGCCAGCAGCTTAAGGCAGGGGGCCCCTCTGTTTTTT.